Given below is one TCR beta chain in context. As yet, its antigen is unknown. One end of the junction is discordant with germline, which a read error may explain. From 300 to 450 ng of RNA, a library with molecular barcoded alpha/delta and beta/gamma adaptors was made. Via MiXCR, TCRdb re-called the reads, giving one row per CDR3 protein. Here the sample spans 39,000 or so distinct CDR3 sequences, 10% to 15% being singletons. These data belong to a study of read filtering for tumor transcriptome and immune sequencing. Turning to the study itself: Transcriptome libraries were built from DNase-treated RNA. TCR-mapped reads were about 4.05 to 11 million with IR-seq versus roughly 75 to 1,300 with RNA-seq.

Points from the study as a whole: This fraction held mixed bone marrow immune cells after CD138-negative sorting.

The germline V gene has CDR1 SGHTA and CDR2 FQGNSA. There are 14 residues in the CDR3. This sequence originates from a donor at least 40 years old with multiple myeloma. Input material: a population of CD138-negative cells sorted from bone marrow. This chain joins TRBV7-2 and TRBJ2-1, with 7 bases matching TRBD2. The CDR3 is CASSLDGLVSEQFF. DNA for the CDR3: TGTGCCAGCAGCTTAGATGGACTAGTGAGTGAGCAGTTCTTT.